The rows below give T cell receptor beta chains drawn from one sample of a study of patients and donors after allogeneic stem cell transplantation. TCRdb passed the RT-PCR reads through MiXCR, listing each CDR3 protein once. The sample consists of approximately 200,000 distinct CDR3 sequences, over 30% of them appearing once. What was sequenced was blood, either unsorted or a sorted T cell fraction (not recorded which). Every receptor here comes from a human donor who was either an allogeneic HSCT recipient or a stem cell or donor lymphocyte infusion donor (not recorded which). It is not recorded whose cells these are; they may come from a transplant donor. Each CDR3 is given with its conserved first and last residue. The D gene is left open where the match is weak. Clone size is stated in some rows and not others, as once, few, many or a class when expanded.

>.|.|TRBV6-2/TRBV6-3|TRBJ2-3
TGTGCCAGCAGGGCGACAGGCACAGATACGCAGTATTTT
CASRATGTDTQYF
>few|.|TRBV20-1|TRBJ1-6
TGCAGTGCACCGGATGGCGGGCGCGGGTCACCCCTCCACTTT
CSAPDGGRGSPLHF
>.|.|TRBV6-1|TRBJ2-7
TGTGCCAGCCGAACACGATCATCCTACGAGCAGTACTTC
CASRTRSSYEQYF
>.|.|TRBV5-6|TRBJ2-7
TGTGCCAGCAGCTTGCGGGACACCTCCTACGAGCAGTACTTC
CASSLRDTSYEQYF
>few|.|TRBV28|TRBJ1-3
TGTGCCAGCACCCGAATCAGGACAGCGACTGGAAACACCATATATTTT
CASTRIRTATGNTIYF
>.|.|TRBV15|TRBJ1-1
TGTGCCACCAGCAGAGTGGCCGGGTATTCAGGTGAAGCTTTCTTT
CATSRVAGYSGEAFF
>.|.|TRBV18|TRBJ2-1
TGTGCCAGCTCACCCGGGGCGCCCCTGCCTGAGCAGTTCTTC
CASSPGAPLPEQFF
>.|.|TRBV2|TRBJ2-3
TGTGCCAGCAGGGGGGGACTCAGCACAGATACGCAGTATTTT
CASRGGLSTDTQYF
>.|.|TRBV6-6|TRBJ1-2
TGTGCCAGCAGTTACACCATTCCTACGAACTATGGCTACACCTTC
CASSYTIPTNYGYTF
>.|TRBD1|TRBV7-6|TRBJ1-1
TGTGCCAGCAGCTTAGGATTCCGGACAGGGGAGATGAACACTGAAGCTTTCTTT
CASSLGFRTGEMNTEAFF
>once|.|TRBV30|TRBJ1-1
TGTGCCTGGAGTACGCAGGGTGTCACTGAAGCTTTCTTT
CAWSTQGVTEAFF
>.|.|TRBV9|TRBJ2-1
TGTGCCAGCAGCGTAGTGGCAGGGGCGGGGAATGAGCAGTTCTTC
CASSVVAGAGNEQFF
>.|TRBD2|TRBV6-5|TRBJ2-2
TGTGCCAGCAGTAACGGGGGGTACACCGGGGAGCTGTTTTTT
CASSNGGYTGELFF
>.|.|TRBV6-6|TRBJ1-2
TGTGCCAGCAGCCCAAGACAGTACTATGCCTACACCTTC
CASSPRQYYAYTF
>few|TRBD1|TRBV13|TRBJ1-5
TGTGCCAGCAGCCTACGACAGGGAAGTCAGCCCCAGCATTTT
CASSLRQGSQPQHF
>.|.|TRBV4-1|TRBJ2-2
TGCGCCAGCAGCCGAGACGTAAGGGGTAATAGCGGGGAGCTGTTTTTT
CASSRDVRGNSGELFF
>few|TRBD2|TRBV10-3|TRBJ2-7
TGTGCCATCAGTGAACCGGGAGGGACCGCCTACGAGCAGTACTTC
CAISEPGGTAYEQYF
>.|.|TRBV20-1|TRBJ1-1
TGCAGTGCTAAAGGGCTCACTGAAGCTTTCTTT
CSAKGLTEAFF
>.|.|TRBV4-2|TRBJ2-3
TGTGCCAGCAGCCAAGATGGGGACACAGATACGCAGTATTTT
CASSQDGDTDTQYF
>few|.|TRBV24-1|TRBJ2-5
TGTGCCACCAGTGATATGTACCAAGAGACCCAGTACTTC
CATSDMYQETQYF
>.|.|TRBV12-3/TRBV12-4|TRBJ1-6
TGTGCCAGCAGTCCTGTTGGATCACCCCTCCACTTT
CASSPVGSPLHF
>few|.|TRBV6-5|TRBJ1-3
TGTGCCAGCAGCCCCCTCGGATTGCGAGTCTCTGGAAACACCATATATTTT
CASSPLGLRVSGNTIYF
>.|.|TRBV7-2|TRBJ2-3
TGTGCCAGCAGCTTACAGGCCAGCACAGATACGCAGTATTTT
CASSLQASTDTQYF
>.|.|TRBV7-3|TRBJ2-3
TGTGCCAGCAGCTTAACGGGGAACAGCTTCACAGATACGCAGTATTTT
CASSLTGNSFTDTQYF
>.|TRBD2|TRBV27|TRBJ2-3
TGTGCCAGCAGTTACTCCTCCCCACTAGCGGCCTGGAGCACAGATACGCAGTATTTT
CASSYSSPLAAWSTDTQYF
>.|.|TRBV27|TRBJ2-7
TGTGCCAGCAGTTTACCCGACAGACCTGCCTACGAGCAGTACTTC
CASSLPDRPAYEQYF
>.|.|TRBV3-1|TRBJ1-2
TGTGCCAGCAGCCCGGAAGGAATCTACCTATATGGCTACACCTTC
CASSPEGIYLYGYTF
>few|.|TRBV5-6|TRBJ1-5
TGTGCCAGCAGCTTGAGTTTCGGTTATAGCAATCAGCCCCAGCATTTT
CASSLSFGYSNQPQHF